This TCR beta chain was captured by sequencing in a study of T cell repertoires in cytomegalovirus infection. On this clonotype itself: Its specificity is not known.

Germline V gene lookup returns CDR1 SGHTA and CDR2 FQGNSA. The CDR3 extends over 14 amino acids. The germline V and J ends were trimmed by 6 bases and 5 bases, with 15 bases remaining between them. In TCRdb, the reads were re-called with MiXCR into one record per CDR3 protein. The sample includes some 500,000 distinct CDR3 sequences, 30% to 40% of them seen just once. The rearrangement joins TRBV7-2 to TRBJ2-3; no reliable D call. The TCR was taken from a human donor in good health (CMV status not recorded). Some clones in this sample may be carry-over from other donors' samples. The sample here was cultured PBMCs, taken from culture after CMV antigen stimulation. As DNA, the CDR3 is TGTGCCAGCAGGTTCTCCGGGCCCCGAGATACGCAGTATTTT. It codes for CASRFSGPRDTQYF.